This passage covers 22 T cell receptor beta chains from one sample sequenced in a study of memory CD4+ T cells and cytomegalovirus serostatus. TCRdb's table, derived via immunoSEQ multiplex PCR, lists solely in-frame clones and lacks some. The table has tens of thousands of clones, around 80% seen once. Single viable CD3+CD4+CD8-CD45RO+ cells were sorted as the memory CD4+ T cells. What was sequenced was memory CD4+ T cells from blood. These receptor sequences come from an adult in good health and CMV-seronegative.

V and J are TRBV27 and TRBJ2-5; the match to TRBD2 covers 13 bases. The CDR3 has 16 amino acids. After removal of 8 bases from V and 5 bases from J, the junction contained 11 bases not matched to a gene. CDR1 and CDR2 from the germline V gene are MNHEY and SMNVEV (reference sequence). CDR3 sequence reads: CASGRTSGSLAETQYF. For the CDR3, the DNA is TGTGCCAGCGGAAGGACTAGCGGGAGTCTCGCGGAGACCCAGTACTTC.

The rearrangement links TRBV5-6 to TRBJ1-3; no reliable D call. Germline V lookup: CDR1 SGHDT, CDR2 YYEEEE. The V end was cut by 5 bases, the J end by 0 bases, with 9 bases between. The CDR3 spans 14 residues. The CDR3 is CASSRPVSGNTIYF. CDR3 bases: TGTGCCAGCAGTCGACCCGTCTCTGGAAACACCATATATTTT.

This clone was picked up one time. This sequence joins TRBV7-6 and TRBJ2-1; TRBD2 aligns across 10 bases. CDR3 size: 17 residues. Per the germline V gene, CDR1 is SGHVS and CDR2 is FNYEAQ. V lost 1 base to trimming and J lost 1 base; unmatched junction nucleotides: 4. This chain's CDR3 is CASSLEGLAFSYNEQFF. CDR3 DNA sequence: TGTGCCAGCAGCTTAGAGGGACTAGCGTTTTCCTACAATGAGCAGTTCTTC.

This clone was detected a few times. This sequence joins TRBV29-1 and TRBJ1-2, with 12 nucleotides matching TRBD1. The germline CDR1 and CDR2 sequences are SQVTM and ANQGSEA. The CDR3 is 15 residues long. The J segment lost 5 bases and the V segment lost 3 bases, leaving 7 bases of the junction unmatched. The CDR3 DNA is TGCAGCGTTGATATTGGGACAGGGGGCGATTATGGCTACACCTTC. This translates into CSVDIGTGGDYGYTF. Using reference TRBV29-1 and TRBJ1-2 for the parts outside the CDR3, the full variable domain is SAVISQKPSRDICQRGTSLTIQCQVDSQVTMMFWYRQQPGQSLTLIATANQGSEATYESGFVIDKFPISRPNLTFSTLTVSNMSPEDSSIYLCSVDIGTGGDYGYTFGSGTRLTVV.

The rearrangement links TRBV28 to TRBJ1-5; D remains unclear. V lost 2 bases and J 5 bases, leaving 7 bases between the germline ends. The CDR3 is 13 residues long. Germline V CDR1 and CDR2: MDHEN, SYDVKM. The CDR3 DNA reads TGTGCCAGCAGTTTAAATACAGATCAGCCCCAGCATTTT. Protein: CASSLNTDQPQHF.

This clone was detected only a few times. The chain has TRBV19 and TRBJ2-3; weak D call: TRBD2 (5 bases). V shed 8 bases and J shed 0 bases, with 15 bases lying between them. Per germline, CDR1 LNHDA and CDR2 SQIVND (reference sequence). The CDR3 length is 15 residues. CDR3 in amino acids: CASRPGDTSTDTQYF. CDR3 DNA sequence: TGTGCCAGTCGTCCCGGGGATACTAGCACAGATACGCAGTATTTT.

Here the CDR3 DNA reads TGCGCCAGCAGCCATTCTCAGTTTGGACTAGCCAACAATGAGCAGTTCTTC. Its protein is CASSHSQFGLANNEQFF. The genes are TRBV4-1 and TRBJ2-1, with 8 nucleotides matching TRBD2. CDR3 length: 17 residues. Germline V gene lookup returns CDR1 MGHRA and CDR2 YSYEKL. V gave up 3 bases and J gave up 5 bases; unmatched junction bases: 12.

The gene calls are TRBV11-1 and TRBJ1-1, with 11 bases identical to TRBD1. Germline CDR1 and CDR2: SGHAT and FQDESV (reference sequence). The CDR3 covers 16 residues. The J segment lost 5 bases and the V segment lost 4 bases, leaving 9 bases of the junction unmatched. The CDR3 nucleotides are TGTGCCAGCAGCTGGACAGGGGGCAATTCTCGAACTGAAGCTTTCTTT. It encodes CASSWTGGNSRTEAFF.

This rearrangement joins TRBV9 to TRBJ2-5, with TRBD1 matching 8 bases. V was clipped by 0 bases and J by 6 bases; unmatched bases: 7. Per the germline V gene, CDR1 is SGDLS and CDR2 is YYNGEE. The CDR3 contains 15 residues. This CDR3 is CASSVGTGGGQTQYF. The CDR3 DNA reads TGTGCCAGCAGCGTAGGCACAGGGGGTGGGCAGACCCAGTACTTC.

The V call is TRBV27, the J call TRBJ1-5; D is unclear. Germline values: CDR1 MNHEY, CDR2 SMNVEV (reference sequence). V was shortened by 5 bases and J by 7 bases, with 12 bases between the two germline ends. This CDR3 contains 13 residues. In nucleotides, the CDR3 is TGTGCCAGCAGTCCCGAACGAGGGCAGCCCCAGCATTTT. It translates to CASSPERGQPQHF.

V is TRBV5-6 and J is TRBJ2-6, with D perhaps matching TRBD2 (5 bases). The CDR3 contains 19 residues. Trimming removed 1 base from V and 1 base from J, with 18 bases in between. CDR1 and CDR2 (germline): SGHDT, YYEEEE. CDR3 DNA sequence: TGTGCCAGCAGCTTGTGGGCTAGCCGGTCCATTTCTGGGGCCAACGTCCTGACTTTC. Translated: CASSLWASRSISGANVLTF. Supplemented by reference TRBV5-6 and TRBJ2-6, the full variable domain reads DAGVTQSPTHLIKTRGQQVTLRCSPKSGHDTVSWYQQALGQGPQFIFQYYEEEERQRGNFPDRFSGHQFPNYSSELNVNALLLGDSALYLCASSLWASRSISGANVLTFGAGSRLTVL.

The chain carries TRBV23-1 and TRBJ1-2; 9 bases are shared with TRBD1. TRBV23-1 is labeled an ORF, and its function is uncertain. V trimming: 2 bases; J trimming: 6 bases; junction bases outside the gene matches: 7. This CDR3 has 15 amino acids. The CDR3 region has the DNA TGCGCCAGCAGTCAAGCACAGGGGGCAGGAGATGGCTACACCTTC. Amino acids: CASSQAQGAGDGYTF.

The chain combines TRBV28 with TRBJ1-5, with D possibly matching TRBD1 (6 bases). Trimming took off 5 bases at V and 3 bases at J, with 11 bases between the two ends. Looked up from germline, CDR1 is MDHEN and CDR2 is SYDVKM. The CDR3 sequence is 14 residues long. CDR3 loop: CASSVHRDNQPQHF. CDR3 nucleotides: TGTGCCAGCAGTGTTCACAGGGACAATCAGCCCCAGCATTTT.

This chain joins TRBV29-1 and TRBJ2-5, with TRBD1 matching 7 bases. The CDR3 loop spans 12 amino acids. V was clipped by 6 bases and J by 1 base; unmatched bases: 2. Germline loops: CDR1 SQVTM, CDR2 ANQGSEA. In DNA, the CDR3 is TGCAGCGTCGGACAGGCCCAAGAGACCCAGTACTTC. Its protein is CSVGQAQETQYF. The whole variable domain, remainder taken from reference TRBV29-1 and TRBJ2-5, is SAVISQKPSRDICQRGTSLTIQCQVDSQVTMMFWYRQQPGQSLTLIATANQGSEATYESGFVIDKFPISRPNLTFSTLTVSNMSPEDSSIYLCSVGQAQETQYFGPGTRLLVL.

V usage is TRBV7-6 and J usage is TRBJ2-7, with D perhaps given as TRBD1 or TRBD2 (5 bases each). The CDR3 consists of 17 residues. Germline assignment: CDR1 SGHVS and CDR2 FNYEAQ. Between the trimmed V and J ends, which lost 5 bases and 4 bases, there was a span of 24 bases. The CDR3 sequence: CASSLRPPGPALYEQYF. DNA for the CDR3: TGTGCCAGCAGCCTCCGTCCCCCGGGACCCGCGTTGTACGAGCAGTACTTC.

The CDR3 DNA follows: TGTGCCAGCAGCCAGCCGGGACGTACAAACAATGAGCAGTTCTTC. Translation gives CASSQPGRTNNEQFF. The chain recombines TRBV6-4 with TRBJ2-1; possibly TRBD1 or TRBD2 for D (5 bases each). The V gene lost 6 bases and the J gene lost 5 bases, with 17 bases spanning the gap. The CDR3 is 15 residues long. Germline V gene data show CDR1 as MRHNA and CDR2 as SNTAGT.

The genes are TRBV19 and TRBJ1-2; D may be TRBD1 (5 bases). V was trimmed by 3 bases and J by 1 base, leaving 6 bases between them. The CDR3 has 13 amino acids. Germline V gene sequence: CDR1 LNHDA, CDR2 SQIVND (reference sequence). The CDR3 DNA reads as TGTGCCAGTAGTATCAGGGTTAACTATGGCTACACCTTC. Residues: CASSIRVNYGYTF. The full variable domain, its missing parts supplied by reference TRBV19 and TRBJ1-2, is DGGITQSPKYLFRKEGQNVTLSCEQNLNHDAMYWYRQDPGQGLRLIYYSQIVNDFQKGDIAEGYSVSREKKESFPLTVTSAQKNPTAFYLCASSIRVNYGYTFGSGTRLTVV.

CDR3 nucleotide sequence: TGTGCCAGCTCACCAAAACCCCTAAGCGGGAGAGGAGACAATGAGCAGTTCTTC. Its translation: CASSPKPLSGRGDNEQFF. The rearrangement uses TRBV18 and TRBJ2-1; 8 positions match TRBD2. The CDR3 runs 18 residues. Germline CDR1 reads KGHSH; CDR2 reads LQKENI. V was pared by 2 bases and J by 5 bases, with 14 bases of the junction left unmatched.

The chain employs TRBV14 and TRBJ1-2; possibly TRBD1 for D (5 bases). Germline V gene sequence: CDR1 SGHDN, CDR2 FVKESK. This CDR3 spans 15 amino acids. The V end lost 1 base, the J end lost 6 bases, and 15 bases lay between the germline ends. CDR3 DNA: TGTGCCAGCAGCCAAGTCCATCAGGGTGAGGATGGCTACACCTTC. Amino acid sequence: CASSQVHQGEDGYTF.

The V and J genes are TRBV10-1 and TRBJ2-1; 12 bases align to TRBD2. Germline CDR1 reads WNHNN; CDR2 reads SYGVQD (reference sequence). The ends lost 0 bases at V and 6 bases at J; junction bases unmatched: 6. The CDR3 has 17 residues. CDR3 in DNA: TGCGCCAGCAGTGAGTCGACTAGCGGGAGATACGGCAATGAGCAGTTCTTC. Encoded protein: CASSESTSGRYGNEQFF.

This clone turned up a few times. The CDR3 DNA is TGTGCCATCAGTTCCCGTCTAAGCTCCTACGAGCAGTACTTC. Translating it yields CAISSRLSSYEQYF. The genes are TRBV10-3 and TRBJ2-7; D remains ambiguous. The CDR3 loop spans 14 amino acids. Per the germline V gene, CDR1 is ENHRY and CDR2 is SYGVKD. Trimming took 5 bases from V and 0 from J, leaving 11 bases between them.

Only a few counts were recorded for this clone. The CDR3 spells CASPGDLTDGYGYTF. In DNA, the CDR3 is TGTGCCAGCCCGGGGGACTTGACGGACGGCTATGGCTACACCTTC. The chain combines TRBV2 with TRBJ1-2; tentatively, D is TRBD1 (5 bases). Germline V CDR1 and CDR2: SNHLY, FYNNEI. V gave up 8 bases and J gave up 4 bases, with 20 bases separating them. The CDR3 covers 15 residues.